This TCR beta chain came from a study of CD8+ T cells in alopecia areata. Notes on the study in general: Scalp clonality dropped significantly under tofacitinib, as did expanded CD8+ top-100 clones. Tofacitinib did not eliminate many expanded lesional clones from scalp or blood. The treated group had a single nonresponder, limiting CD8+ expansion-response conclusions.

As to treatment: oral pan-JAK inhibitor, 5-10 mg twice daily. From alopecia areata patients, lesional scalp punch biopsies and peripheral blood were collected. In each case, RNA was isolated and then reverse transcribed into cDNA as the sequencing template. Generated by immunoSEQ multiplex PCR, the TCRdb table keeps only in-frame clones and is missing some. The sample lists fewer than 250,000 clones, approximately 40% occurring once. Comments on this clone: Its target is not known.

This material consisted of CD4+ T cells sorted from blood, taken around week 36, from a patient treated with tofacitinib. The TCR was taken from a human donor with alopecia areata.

DNA of the CDR3: TGTGCCAGCAGGGAATCGACTTTCGGCGAGCAGTACTTC. Translation gives CASRESTFGEQYF. The gene calls are TRBV6-6 and TRBJ2-5, with D hard to call. The end of the DNA aligns better with TRBJ2-7, so the J call may be wrong. Germline loops: CDR1 MNHNY, CDR2 SVGAGI (reference sequence). This CDR3 comprises 13 residues.